Below are 22 T cell receptor beta chains sequenced from a single sample in a study of blood T cell repertoires in COVID-19. Profiled with immunoSEQ multiplex PCR; TCRdb holds only in-frame clones, not every one. The data contain approximately 50,000 clones, 75% to 80% of them singletons. The specimen sequenced was peripheral blood. The source is a man between 65 and 85 years old with active or convalescent COVID-19.

This clone was observed a handful of times. The rearrangement uses TRBV7-6 and TRBJ1-6; TRBD1 aligns across 9 bases. The CDR3 is 16 amino acids. J gave up 9 bases and V 5 bases, and 11 bases lay outside the gene matches. CDR1 and CDR2 (germline): SGHVS, FNYEAQ. The CDR3 DNA sequence: TGTGCCAGCAGCCCGCGGGACAGGGCTAGGGGTTCACCCCTCCACTTT. Protein: CASSPRDRARGSPLHF. Together with reference TRBV7-6 and TRBJ1-6, the CDR3 gives the full variable domain: GAGVSQSPRYKVTKRGQDVALRCDPISGHVSLYWYRQALGQGPEFLTYFNYEAQQDKSGLPNDRFSAERPEGSISTLTIQRTEQRDSAMYRCASSPRDRARGSPLHFGNGTRLTVT.

Only a few counts were recorded for this clone. V is TRBV3-1 (or the pseudogene TRBV3-2) and J is TRBJ1-2; perhaps TRBD1 as D (5 bases). Germline-derived CDR1 and CDR2 are LGHDT and YNNKEL (reference sequence). The CDR3 contains 14 residues. V was shortened by 4 bases and J by 6 bases, with 15 bases between the two germline ends. Here the CDR3 reads CASSRDRGVDGYTF. The CDR3 DNA is TGTGCCAGCAGCCGCGATCGGGGGGTCGATGGCTACACCTTC.

This rearrangement joins TRBV20-1 to TRBJ2-6, with D tentatively TRBD2 (5 bases). The CDR3 is made up of 15 amino acids. The germline gives CDR1 DFQATT, CDR2 SNEGSKA (reference sequence). V was clipped by 3 bases and J by 0 bases, with 9 bases between them. CDR3 sequence: CSASFGNSGANVLTF. CDR3 nucleotide sequence: TGCAGTGCTAGTTTCGGGAACTCTGGGGCCAACGTCCTGACTTTC.

This clone has a handful of counts. The chain couples TRBV14 to TRBJ1-3, with D maybe TRBD1 (5 bases). Per the germline V gene, CDR1 is SGHDN and CDR2 is FVKESK. This CDR3 region has 16 residues. Between the trimmed V and J ends, which lost 4 bases and 0 bases, there was a span of 13 bases. CDR3 sequence: CASSRGTLNSGNTIYF. The CDR3, as DNA: TGTGCCAGCAGCCGCGGGACGCTTAACTCTGGAAACACCATATATTTT.

In its sample, this clone was seen once. The gene calls are TRBV7-2 and TRBJ2-7; TRBD2 aligns across 7 bases. V lost 3 bases and J lost 7; bases outside the gene matches: 12. The CDR3 consists of 15 residues. The germline gives CDR1 SGHTA, CDR2 FQGNSA. The CDR3 here is CASSFQAGTQEEQYF. In DNA, the CDR3 is TGTGCCAGCAGCTTCCAAGCGGGGACCCAAGAGGAGCAGTACTTC.

The chain uses TRBV27 and TRBJ2-7; TRBD2 might be the D (6 bases). V was shortened by 5 bases and J by 3 bases, with 14 bases between the two germline ends. This CDR3 contains 14 residues. The germline CDR1 and CDR2 sequences are MNHEY and SMNVEV (reference sequence). CDR3 nucleotides: TGTGCCAGCAGTACCACATGGAGGGGCTACGAGCAGTACTTC. Its protein is CASSTTWRGYEQYF.

V usage is TRBV18 and J usage is TRBJ2-7, with D possibly TRBD1 on 5 matching bases. V was shortened by 6 bases and J by 6 bases, with 15 bases between the two germline ends. CDR1 is KGHSH and CDR2 is LQKENI in the germline V gene. This CDR3 is 13 amino acids long. The CDR3 here is CASSGDSFAEQYF. In DNA, the CDR3 is TGTGCCAGCTCCGGTGACAGTTTCGCCGAGCAGTACTTC.

This clone appeared a few times. V gene TRBV12-5 combines with J gene TRBJ2-2; D possibly corresponds to TRBD1 (6 bases). The V end was cut by 9 bases, the J end by 4 bases, with 9 bases between. From germline, CDR1 is LGHNT and CDR2 FRNRAP. The CDR3 loop spans 12 amino acids. CDR3 coding DNA: TGTGCTAGCCGGGACACCACCGGGGAGCTGTTTTTT. Its protein is CASRDTTGELFF.

This chain links TRBV14 with TRBJ1-3, with D uncertain. Between the trimmed V and J ends, which lost 0 bases and 4 bases, there was a span of 7 bases. The CDR3 contains 14 residues. Germline lookup yields CDR1 SGHDN and CDR2 FVKESK. The CDR3 coding sequence is TGTGCCAGCAGCCAAGATATTGCGGGAAACACCATATATTTT. Translating gives CASSQDIAGNTIYF.

The gene calls are TRBV19 and TRBJ2-7; 12 positions agree with TRBD1. V was pared by 7 bases and J by 5 bases, with 3 bases of the junction left unmatched. This CDR3 contains 13 residues. Per the germline V gene, CDR1 is LNHDA and CDR2 is SQIVND (reference sequence). The CDR3 reads CASTGTGGHEQYF. The CDR3 nucleotides are TGTGCCAGTACCGGGACAGGGGGCCACGAGCAGTACTTC.

This clone was detected once. The genes are TRBV27 and TRBJ2-3, with 9 bases matching TRBD2. J lost 2 bases, V lost 5 bases, and 8 bases had no gene match. This CDR3 is built from 16 residues. Germline CDR1 and CDR2: MNHEY and SMNVEV (reference sequence). This CDR3 reads CASSQSGGTATDTQYF. The CDR3 bases are TGTGCCAGCAGTCAGAGCGGGGGGACAGCCACAGATACGCAGTATTTT.

J is TRBJ1-1 and V is TRBV5-1; D gene unclear. CDR3 length: 15 residues. Trimming cost V 6 bases and J 2 bases, with 17 bases left between them. The germline V gene encodes CDR1 SGHRS and CDR2 YFSETQ. CDR3 DNA: TGCGCCAGCACCCGTGTTGGAGGCCCAAACACTGAAGCTTTCTTT. Protein product: CASTRVGGPNTEAFF. Supplemented by reference TRBV5-1 and TRBJ1-1, the full variable domain reads KAGVTQTPRYLIKTRGQQVTLSCSPISGHRSVSWYQQTPGQGLQFLFEYFSETQRNKGNFPGRFSGRQFSNSRSEMNVSTLELGDSALYLCASTRVGGPNTEAFFGQGTRLTVV.

The gene calls are TRBV6-5 and TRBJ1-2; D is uncertain. This CDR3 comprises 13 residues. Between the trimmed V and J ends, which lost 0 bases and 6 bases, there was a span of 8 bases. Germline V gives CDR1 MNHEY, CDR2 SVGAGI. CDR3 DNA: TGTGCCAGCAGTTACTCTCGGGAGGATGGCTACACCTTC. This encodes CASSYSREDGYTF.

The J gene is TRBJ1-5, the V gene TRBV28; 7 bases line up with TRBD1. The V gene end was trimmed by 8 bases and the J gene end by 6 bases; junction bases not matched to a gene: 4. CDR3 length: 12 residues. The germline gives CDR1 MDHEN, CDR2 SYDVKM. The CDR3 DNA follows: TGTGCCAGCGTAGGGGGCTTTCAGCCCCAGCATTTT. Protein product: CASVGGFQPQHF.

The rearrangement links TRBV7-3 to TRBJ2-6, with D tentatively TRBD1 (5 bases). The CDR3 sequence is 17 residues long. Between the trimmed V and J ends, which lost 5 bases and 4 bases, there was a span of 18 bases. Per the germline V gene, CDR1 is SGHTA and CDR2 is FQGTGA. CDR3 coding DNA: TGTGCCAGCAGCCCCCGGTCAGGGCTGGGAGGGGCCAACGTCCTGACTTTC. It codes for CASSPRSGLGGANVLTF.

This clone is a singleton in its sample. One end of the junction does not line up with germline, which may come from a read error. The genes are TRBV4-1 and TRBJ1-4, with D possibly matching TRBD1 (5 bases). CDR3 length equals 14 residues. Germline V gene sequence: CDR1 MGHRA, CDR2 YSYEKL. The CDR3 region is CASSQGTTNEKLFF. CDR3 nucleotides: TGCGCCAGCAGCCAAGGGACAACAAATGAAAAACTGTTTTTT.

The chain couples TRBV7-2 to TRBJ2-7; 8 bases are a match to TRBD2. Germline V gives CDR1 SGHTA, CDR2 FQGNSA. The CDR3 extends over 15 amino acids. With V trimmed by 4 bases and J by 2 bases, 7 bases remained unmatched. The CDR3, as DNA: TGTGCCAGCAGCTCTCTAGCGGGTCCTGCCTACGAGCAGTACTTC. This translates into CASSSLAGPAYEQYF.

This clone has more than one count but fewer than ten. J is TRBJ2-3 and V is TRBV24-1; 9 bases agree with TRBD2. This CDR3 has 14 residues. Germline values: CDR1 KGHDR, CDR2 SFDVKD. Trimming removed 7 bases from V and 6 bases from J; junction bases left unmatched: 7. CDR3 in amino acids: CATRERGRADTQYF. The DNA for the CDR3 is TGTGCCACCAGGGAGCGCGGGAGGGCGGATACGCAGTATTTT.

The chain uses TRBV12-5 and TRBJ1-2; 7 bases are a match to TRBD1. Germline assignment: CDR1 LGHNT and CDR2 FRNRAP. The V segment lost 0 bases and the J segment 3 bases; nucleotides outside the gene matches: 13. The CDR3 extends over 18 amino acids. In nucleotides, the CDR3 is TGTGCTAGTGGTTTGGTACTTGGCCGGGACAGAGAGCACTATGGCTACACCTTC. It yields the protein CASGLVLGRDREHYGYTF.

V gene TRBV30 combines with J gene TRBJ2-5; 7 nucleotides match TRBD2. The V and J ends lost 7 bases and 5 bases, in that order; junction bases with no gene match: 7. Germline V gives CDR1 GTSNPN, CDR2 SVGIG (reference sequence). The CDR3 has 12 residues. CDR3 loop: CASSKGGETQYF. The CDR3 nucleotides are TGTGCCTCCTCAAAGGGAGGGGAGACCCAGTACTTC. Using reference TRBV30 and TRBJ2-5 for the parts outside the CDR3, the full variable domain is SQTIHQWPATLVQPVGSPLSLECTVEGTSNPNLYWYRQAAGRGLQLLFYSVGIGQISSEVPQNLSASRPQDRQFILSSKKLLLSDSGFYLCASSKGGETQYFGPGTRLLVL.

The J gene is TRBJ2-7, the V gene TRBV5-1, with 7 bases fitting TRBD2. Germline loops: CDR1 SGHRS, CDR2 YFSETQ. The J segment lost 2 bases and the V segment lost 2 bases, leaving 7 bases of the junction unmatched. This CDR3 spans 15 amino acids. This chain's CDR3 is CASSLGGSLTYEQYF. The CDR3 nucleotides are TGCGCCAGCAGCTTAGGCGGGAGTCTCACCTACGAGCAGTACTTC. Full variable domain (missing parts from reference TRBV5-1 and TRBJ2-7): KAGVTQTPRYLIKTRGQQVTLSCSPISGHRSVSWYQQTPGQGLQFLFEYFSETQRNKGNFPGRFSGRQFSNSRSEMNVSTLELGDSALYLCASSLGGSLTYEQYFGPGTRLTVT.

This chain connects TRBV11-1 to TRBJ2-3; 7 positions agree with TRBD2. The germline gives CDR1 SGHAT, CDR2 FQDESV (reference sequence). This CDR3 comprises 15 residues. The V gene end was trimmed by 5 bases and the J gene end by 5 bases; junction bases not matched to a gene: 10. The CDR3 loop reads CASSPRLAGRDTQYF. In DNA form, the CDR3 reads TGTGCCAGCAGCCCGAGACTAGCCGGAAGAGATACGCAGTATTTT.